This TCR beta chain was captured in a study of identical twins. General study points: Twin-shared out-of-frame alpha sequences showed excess low generation probability.

With 2 bases clipped from V and 1 base from J, the junction kept 6 bases outside the gene matches. Germline assignment: CDR1 DFQATT and CDR2 SNEGSKA (reference sequence). There are 15 residues in the CDR3. TCRdb re-called the 5' RACE reads with MiXCR, one entry per CDR3 protein. The data contain hundreds of thousands of distinct CDR3 sequences, 9% to 15% of them singletons. A word on this clonotype: Its cognate antigen is unknown.

This sample also appeared in a second study, on yellow fever vaccine responses in identical twins.

Source material: PBMCs. V usage is TRBV20-1 and J usage is TRBJ2-3; 7 bases are a match to TRBD1. The TCR originated in a young woman in good health. CDR3 loop: CSARKDRRRTDTQYF. As DNA, the CDR3 is TGCAGTGCTAGAAAGGACAGGCGACGCACAGATACGCAGTATTTT.